This TCR beta chain derives from a study of CD8 T cell repertoires and HIV-1 epitope variants. For the study at large: Separate wells received one of Twenty-five Gag or Nef variant peptides. Tested: three Gag epitope families, Nef HW9 and YT9.

Of note for this clone: The target antigen is unknown.

Trimming removed 4 bases from V and 2 bases from J, with 8 bases in between. CDR1 and CDR2 from the germline V gene are SNHLY and FYNNEI. There are 13 residues in the CDR3. Study outcomes and limitations: Five or six clonotypes recognized Nef KF9, one HW9, none TAALDMSHF.

The assay was immunoSEQ multiplex PCR, and TCRdb's table has in-frame clones only and misses some. This table has tens of thousands of clones, roughly four fifths appearing once. Sequenced input: uncultured baseline CD8+ T cells from peripheral blood mononuclear cells (PBMCs). This clonotype was sampled from a male donor with HIV. The chain couples TRBV2 to TRBJ1-1; the D gene is possibly TRBD1 (6 bases). For the CDR3, the DNA is TGTGCCAGCAGTGGGGGACACAACACTGAAGCTTTCTTT. It encodes CASSGGHNTEAFF.